This entry concerns a single TCR beta chain. Its antigen remains unknown. The record originates from a study of shared clonotypes between healthy human individuals. Whole-study results and caveats: Naive subsets, compared against memory subsets, generally had larger estimated richness values.

Germline-derived CDR1 and CDR2 are SGHDN and FVKESK. CDR3 length: 14 amino acids. Trimming stripped 2 bases from V and 5 bases from J, with 10 bases between. Sequencing used immunoSEQ multiplex PCR; TCRdb keeps in-frame clones, though not all of them. The table lists about a million clones, 60% to 80% of them singletons, with roughly 0.83% in the top ten. The receptor's source is a man between 18 and 29 years old in good health. Some clones in this sample may be carry-over from other donors' samples. The rearrangement links TRBV14 to TRBJ2-1, with no clear D. Source material: memory CD4+ T cells from PBMCs. Subset described: CD45RA-negative fraction. CDR3 sequence (DNA): TGTGCCAGCAGCCAAATCGGAATCGACAATGAGCAGTTCTTC. Amino acids: CASSQIGIDNEQFF.